The sequence of this T cell receptor beta chain was determined in a study of metastatic and nonmetastatic thyroid tumors. TCRdb re-called the PCR reads via MiXCR. Of some 93,000 clones listed, roughly 13% were seen once; the top ten hold approximately 10%. Study results and caveats: The reported finding was significantly higher TCR beta diversity in malignant thyroid tumors relative to benign nodules, in blood and tumor.

All patients were treatment-naive before thyroid surgery. Trimming shortened V by 5 bases and J by 0 bases, and 17 bases separated the two germline ends. From germline, CDR1 is DFQATT and CDR2 SNEGSKA (reference sequence). The CDR3 covers 16 residues. This clone appeared many times. Its antigen remains unknown. The sequenced sample was blood. This receptor was identified in a female donor with papillary thyroid cancer or a benign thyroid nodule (not recorded which). Some clones in this sample may be carry-over from other donors' samples. The chain joins TRBV20-1 to TRBJ2-1; TRBD2 is a possible D gene (5 bases). In DNA form, the CDR3 reads TGCAGTGCTTTAGGCCGTCAGCGGCACTCCTACAATGAGCAGTTCTTC. Residues: CSALGRQRHSYNEQFF.